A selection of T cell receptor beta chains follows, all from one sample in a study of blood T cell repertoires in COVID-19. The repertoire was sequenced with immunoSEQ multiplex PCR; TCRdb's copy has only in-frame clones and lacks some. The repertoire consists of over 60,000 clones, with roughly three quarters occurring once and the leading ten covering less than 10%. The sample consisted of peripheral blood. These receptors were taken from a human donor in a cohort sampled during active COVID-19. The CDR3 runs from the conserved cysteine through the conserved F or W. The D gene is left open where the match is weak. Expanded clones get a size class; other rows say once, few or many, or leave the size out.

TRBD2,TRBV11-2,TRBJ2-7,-,TGTGCCAGCAGCTCCCCCGCGGCTAGCGGGAGGGCCCGTCTCGAGCAGTACTTC,CASSSPAASGRARLEQYF
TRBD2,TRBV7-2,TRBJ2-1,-,TGTGCCAGCAGCTTACTAGCGGGATATCGCGGCAATGAGCAGTTCTTC,CASSLLAGYRGNEQFF
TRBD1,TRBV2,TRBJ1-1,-,TGTGCCACTACCGGGACAGGGGACCCCGAAGCTTTCTTT,CATTGTGDPEAFF
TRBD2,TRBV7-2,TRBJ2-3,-,TGTGCCAGCAGCCCTAGCGGAGATACGCAGTATTTT,CASSPSGDTQYF
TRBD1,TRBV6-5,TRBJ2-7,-,TGTGCCAGCAGGGGGACAGGGCTTTATTCCTACGAGCAGTACTTC,CASRGTGLYSYEQYF
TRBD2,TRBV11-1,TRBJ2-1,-,TGTGCCAGCAGCTCGGGACTAGTCGACTACAATGAGCAGTTCTTC,CASSSGLVDYNEQFF
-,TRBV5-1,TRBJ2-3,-,TGCGCCAGCAGCCCATTGAGCACAGATACGCAGTATTTT,CASSPLSTDTQYF
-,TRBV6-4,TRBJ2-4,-,TGTGCCAGCAGTGACTCTAGCAGGGGCAAAAACATTCAGTACTTC,CASSDSSRGKNIQYF
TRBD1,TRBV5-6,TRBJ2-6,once,TGTGCCAGCAGCTCCACAGGGGCTGGGGCCAACGTCCTGACTTTC,CASSSTGAGANVLTF
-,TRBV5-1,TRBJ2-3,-,TGCGCCAGCAGCTCGTCCACAGATACGCAGTATTTT,CASSSSTDTQYF